These T cell receptor beta chains were read from a single sample in a study of T cells in Graves' hyperthyroidism and ophthalmopathy. MiXCR, applied by TCRdb to the multiplex PCR reads, yields one record per CDR3 protein. Among about 420,000 distinct CDR3 sequences, around 13% were seen once, and the ten largest hold 5% to 6.5%. The sequenced sample was blood. The receptor source for this set is a woman aged 18-30 years with Graves' hyperthyroidism. CDR3s leave out the opening cysteine and the closing phenylalanine or tryptophan. A D gene is named only where the DNA matches it firmly. Not all rows give a size; the values are once, few, many and, for expanded clones, a class.

d_call j_call v_call clone_size cdr3_aa
NA TRBJ1-5 TRBV6-2/TRBV6-3 few ASSGQLNQPQH
NA TRBJ1-1 TRBV19 NA ASSTASTGLEAF
TRBD2 TRBJ2-1 TRBV6-2/TRBV6-3 many ASSPGLAGPSEQF
NA TRBJ2-1 TRBV12-5 many ASVSSSYNEQF
TRBD2 TRBJ2-3 TRBV20-1 few SDRAGGTDTQY
NA TRBJ2-7 TRBV11-2 NA ASSLGAFGDYEQY
NA TRBJ2-1 TRBV28 many ASTTIRGGGDEQF
TRBD2 TRBJ2-1 TRBV11-2 NA ASSFTSGSGNEQF
TRBD2 TRBJ2-7 TRBV4-3 many ASSQDAGDSYEQY
NA TRBJ2-1 TRBV10-2 many ASSESVDEQF
NA TRBJ2-7 TRBV3-1 NA ASSQYPSGTYEQY
NA TRBJ2-7 TRBV11-2 many ASSLNFRGGSYEQY
NA TRBJ2-7 TRBV5-4 few ASSLGPDSYEQY
TRBD1 TRBJ1-5 TRBV20-1 many SASDPGQGTYQPQH
TRBD1 TRBJ1-6 TRBV6-1 few ASSQHRGSSYNSPLH
NA TRBJ1-1 TRBV19 few ASSIDSRVQGYTEAF
NA TRBJ2-5 TRBV5-6 many ASSLDIRGAQETQY
NA TRBJ2-7 TRBV18 many ASSPSPGSSYEQY
NA TRBJ2-7 TRBV13 NA ASSFWGVFEQY
NA TRBJ2-5 TRBV5-1 NA ASSVDGETQY
TRBD2 TRBJ2-1 TRBV30 many AWSKYPASGGNEQF
TRBD1 TRBJ1-4 TRBV9 many ASSGKVPGQPETEKLF
TRBD1 TRBJ2-3 TRBV19 few ASRRGQGTDTQY
TRBD2 TRBJ2-3 TRBV20-1 many SASSGTSGHTDTQY
NA TRBJ1-2 TRBV4-3 few ASSHITAANYGYT
NA TRBJ2-7 TRBV7-2 many ASSLFAGSYEQY
NA TRBJ2-1 TRBV30 few AWSVKGEYNEQF
TRBD2 TRBJ2-3 TRBV13 many ASSWGLAGVADTQY
NA TRBJ2-7 TRBV20-1 many SARSVLASYEQY
NA TRBJ1-1 TRBV5-8 few ASSFPPQEAF
TRBD2 TRBJ2-1 TRBV5-1 NA ASSLGGLAEPYNEQF
NA TRBJ1-1 TRBV2 many ASGRTAENTEAF
NA TRBJ1-4 TRBV12-3/TRBV12-4 many ASSLHSPGEKLF
NA TRBJ2-5 TRBV20-1 many SARGWSDTPGTQY
NA TRBJ2-7 TRBV28 NA ASSRHPPSVWEQY
TRBD1 TRBJ1-5 TRBV7-6 NA ASSLGMGTGIDQPQH
TRBD1 TRBJ2-7 TRBV30 few AWSAGTGSYEQY
TRBD2 TRBJ2-1 TRBV4-1 few ASSQVLSGRAGYNEQF
NA TRBJ2-2 TRBV7-9 few ASSLAVEGNTGELF
NA TRBJ2-2 TRBV28 NA ASSGGGENTGELF
TRBD1 TRBJ2-6 TRBV20-1 NA SARNEQGLAGANVLT
TRBD1 TRBJ2-7 TRBV9 few ASSAGTGISYEQY
TRBD2 TRBJ2-5 TRBV20-1 many SAGLAGGQTQY
NA TRBJ1-5 TRBV20-1 many SARSMGNQPQH
NA TRBJ1-1 TRBV29-1 many SVGGGIKDTEAF